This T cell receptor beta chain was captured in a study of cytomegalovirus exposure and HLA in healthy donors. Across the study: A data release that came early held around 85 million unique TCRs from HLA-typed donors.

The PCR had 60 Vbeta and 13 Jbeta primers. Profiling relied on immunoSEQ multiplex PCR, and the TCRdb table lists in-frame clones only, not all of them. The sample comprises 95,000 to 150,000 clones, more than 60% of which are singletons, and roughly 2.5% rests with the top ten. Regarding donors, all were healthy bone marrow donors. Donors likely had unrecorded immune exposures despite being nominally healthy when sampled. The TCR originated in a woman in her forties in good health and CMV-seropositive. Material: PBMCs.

CDR3 sequence (DNA): TGTGCCAGCAGCCCCCCCGGACTTCGCACAGATACGCAGTATTTT. It translates to CASSPPGLRTDTQYF. The J gene is TRBJ2-3, the V gene TRBV7-9, with a tentative D call TRBD2 (5 bases). Germline V gives CDR1 SEHNR, CDR2 FQNEAQ (reference sequence). This CDR3 contains 15 residues. V was trimmed by 5 bases and J by 1 base, leaving 13 bases between them. Full variable domain (outside the CDR3, taken from reference TRBV7-9 and TRBJ2-3): DTGVSQNPRHKITKRGQNVTFRCDPISEHNRLYWYRQTLGQGPEFLTYFQNEAQLEKSRLLSDRFSAERPKGSFSTLEIQRTEQGDSAMYLCASSPPGLRTDTQYFGPGTRLTVL.